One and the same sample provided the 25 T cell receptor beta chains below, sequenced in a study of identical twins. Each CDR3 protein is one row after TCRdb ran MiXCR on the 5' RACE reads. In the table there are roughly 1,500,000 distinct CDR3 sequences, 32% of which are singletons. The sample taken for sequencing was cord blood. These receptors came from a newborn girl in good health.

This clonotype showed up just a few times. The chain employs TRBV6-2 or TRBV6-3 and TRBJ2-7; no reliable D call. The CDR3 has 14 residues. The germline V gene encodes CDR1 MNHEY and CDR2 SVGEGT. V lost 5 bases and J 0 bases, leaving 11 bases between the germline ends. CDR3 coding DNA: TGTGCCAGCAGTCCCCCTCCGAGCTCCTACGAGCAGTACTTC. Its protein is CASSPPPSSYEQYF.

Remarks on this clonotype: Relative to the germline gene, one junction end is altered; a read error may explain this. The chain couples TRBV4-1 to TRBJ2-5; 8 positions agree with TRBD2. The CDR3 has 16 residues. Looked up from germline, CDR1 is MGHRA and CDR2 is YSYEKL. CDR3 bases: TGCGCCGGCAGCCAAGATGGCTCAGCGGGGGTCGAGACCCAGTACTTC. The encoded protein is CAGSQDGSAGVETQYF.

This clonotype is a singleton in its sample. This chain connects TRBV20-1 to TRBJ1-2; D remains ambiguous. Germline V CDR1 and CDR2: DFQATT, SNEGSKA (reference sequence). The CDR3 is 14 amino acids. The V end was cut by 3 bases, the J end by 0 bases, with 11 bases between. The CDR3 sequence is CSARDGRANYGYTF. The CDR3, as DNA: TGCAGTGCTAGGGACGGCCGAGCTAACTATGGCTACACCTTC.

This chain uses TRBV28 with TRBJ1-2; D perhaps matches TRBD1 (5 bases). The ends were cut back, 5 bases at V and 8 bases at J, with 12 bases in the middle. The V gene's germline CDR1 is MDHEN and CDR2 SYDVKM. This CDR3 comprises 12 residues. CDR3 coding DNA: TGTGCCAGCAGTCCACCCAGGGACGGCTACACCTTC. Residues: CASSPPRDGYTF.

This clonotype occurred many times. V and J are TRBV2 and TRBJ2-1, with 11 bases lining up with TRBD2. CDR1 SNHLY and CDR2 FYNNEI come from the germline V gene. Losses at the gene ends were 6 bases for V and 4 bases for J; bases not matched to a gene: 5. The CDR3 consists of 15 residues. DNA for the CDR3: TGTGCCAGCAGCACCAGACTAGCGGGATACAATGAGCAGTTCTTC. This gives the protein CASSTRLAGYNEQFF.

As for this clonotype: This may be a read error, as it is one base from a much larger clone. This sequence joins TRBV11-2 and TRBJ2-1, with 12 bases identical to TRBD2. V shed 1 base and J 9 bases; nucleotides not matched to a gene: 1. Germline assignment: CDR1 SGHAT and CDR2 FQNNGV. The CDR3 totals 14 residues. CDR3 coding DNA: TGTGCCAGCAGCTTAGCACTAGCGGGAGGTGAGCAGTTCTTC. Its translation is CASSLALAGGEQFF.

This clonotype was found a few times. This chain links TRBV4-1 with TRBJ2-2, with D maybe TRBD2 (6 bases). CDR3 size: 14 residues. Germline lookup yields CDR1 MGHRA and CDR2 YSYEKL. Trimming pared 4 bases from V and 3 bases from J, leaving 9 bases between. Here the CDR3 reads CASSPIADTGELFF. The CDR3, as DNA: TGCGCCAGCAGCCCGATAGCGGACACCGGGGAGCTGTTTTTT.

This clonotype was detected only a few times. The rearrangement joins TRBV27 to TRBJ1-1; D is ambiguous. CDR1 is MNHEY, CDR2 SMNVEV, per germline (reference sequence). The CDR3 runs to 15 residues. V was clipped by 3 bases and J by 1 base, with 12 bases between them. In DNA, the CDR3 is TGTGCCAGCAGTTTGAGGTCGGTGAAGAACACTGAAGCTTTCTTT. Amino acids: CASSLRSVKNTEAFF.

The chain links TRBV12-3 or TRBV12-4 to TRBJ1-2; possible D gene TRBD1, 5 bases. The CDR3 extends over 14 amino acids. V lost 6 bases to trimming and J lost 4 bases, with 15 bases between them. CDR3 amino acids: CASRFRAGPYGYTF. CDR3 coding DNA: TGTGCCAGCAGATTCAGGGCGGGACCCTATGGCTACACCTTC.

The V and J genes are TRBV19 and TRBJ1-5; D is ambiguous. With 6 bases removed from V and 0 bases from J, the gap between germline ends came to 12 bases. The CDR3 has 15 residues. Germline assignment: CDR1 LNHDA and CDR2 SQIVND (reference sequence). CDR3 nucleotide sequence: TGTGCCAGTAGGACCACAGTTTATAGCAATCAGCCCCAGCATTTT. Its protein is CASRTTVYSNQPQHF. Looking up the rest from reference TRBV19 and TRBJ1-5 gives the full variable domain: DGGITQSPKYLFRKEGQNVTLSCEQNLNHDAMYWYRQDPGQGLRLIYYSQIVNDFQKGDIAEGYSVSREKKESFPLTVTSAQKNPTAFYLCASRTTVYSNQPQHFGDGTRLSIL.

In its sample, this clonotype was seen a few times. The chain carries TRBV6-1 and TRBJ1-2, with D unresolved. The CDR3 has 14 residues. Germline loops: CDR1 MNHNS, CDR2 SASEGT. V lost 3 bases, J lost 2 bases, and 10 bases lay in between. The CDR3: CASSDPGKNYGYTF. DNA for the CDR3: TGTGCCAGCAGTGACCCGGGGAAAAACTATGGCTACACCTTC.

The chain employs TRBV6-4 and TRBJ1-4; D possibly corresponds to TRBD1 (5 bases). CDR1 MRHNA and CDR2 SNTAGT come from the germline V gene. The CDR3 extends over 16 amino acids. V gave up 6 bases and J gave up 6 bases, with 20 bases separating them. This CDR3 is CASRHSLQRGDEKLFF. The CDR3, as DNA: TGTGCCAGCAGGCACTCTCTACAGCGGGGGGATGAAAAACTGTTTTTT.

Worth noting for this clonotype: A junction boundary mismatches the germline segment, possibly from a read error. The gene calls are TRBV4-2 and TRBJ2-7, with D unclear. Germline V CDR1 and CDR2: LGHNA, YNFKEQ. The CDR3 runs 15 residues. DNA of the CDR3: TGTGTCAGCAGCCAAGACCTCCCACTAACCTACGAGCAGTACTTC. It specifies CVSSQDLPLTYEQYF.

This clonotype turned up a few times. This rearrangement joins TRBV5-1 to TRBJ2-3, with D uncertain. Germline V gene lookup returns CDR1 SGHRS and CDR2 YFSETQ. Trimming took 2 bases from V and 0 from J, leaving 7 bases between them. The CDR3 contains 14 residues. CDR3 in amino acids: CASSFITSTDTQYF. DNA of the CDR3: TGCGCCAGCAGCTTTATCACTAGCACAGATACGCAGTATTTT.

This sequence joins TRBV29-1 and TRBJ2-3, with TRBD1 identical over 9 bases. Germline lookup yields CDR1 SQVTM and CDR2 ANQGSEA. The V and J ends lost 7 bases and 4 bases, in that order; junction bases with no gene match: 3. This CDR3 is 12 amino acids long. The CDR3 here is CSGRQGADTQYF. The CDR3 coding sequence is TGCAGCGGGAGACAGGGGGCAGATACGCAGTATTTT.

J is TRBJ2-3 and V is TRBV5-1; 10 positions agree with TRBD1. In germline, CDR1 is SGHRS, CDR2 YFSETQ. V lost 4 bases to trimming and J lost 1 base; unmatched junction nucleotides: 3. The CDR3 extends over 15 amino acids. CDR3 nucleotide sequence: TGCGCCAGCAGCGACGGGACAGGGGGCACAGATACGCAGTATTTT. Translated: CASSDGTGGTDTQYF.

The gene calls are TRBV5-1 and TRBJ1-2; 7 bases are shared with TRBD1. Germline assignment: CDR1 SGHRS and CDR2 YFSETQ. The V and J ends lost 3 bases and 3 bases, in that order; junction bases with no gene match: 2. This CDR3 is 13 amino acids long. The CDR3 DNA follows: TGCGCCAGCAGCTGGGACAGCTACTATGGCTACACCTTC. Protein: CASSWDSYYGYTF.

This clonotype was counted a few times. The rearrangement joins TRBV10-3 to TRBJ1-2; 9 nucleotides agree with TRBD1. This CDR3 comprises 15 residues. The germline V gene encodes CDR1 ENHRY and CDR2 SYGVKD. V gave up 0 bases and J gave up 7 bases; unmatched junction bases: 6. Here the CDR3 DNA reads TGTGCCATCAGTGAGTCAGGACAGGGGATAAGTGGCTACACCTTC. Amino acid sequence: CAISESGQGISGYTF.

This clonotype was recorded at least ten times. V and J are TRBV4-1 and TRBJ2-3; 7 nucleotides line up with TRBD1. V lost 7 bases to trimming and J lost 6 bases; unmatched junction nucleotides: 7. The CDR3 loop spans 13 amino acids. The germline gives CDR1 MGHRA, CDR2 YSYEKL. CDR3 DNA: TGCGCCAGCAAACCGGACAGGTCGGATACGCAGTATTTT. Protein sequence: CASKPDRSDTQYF.

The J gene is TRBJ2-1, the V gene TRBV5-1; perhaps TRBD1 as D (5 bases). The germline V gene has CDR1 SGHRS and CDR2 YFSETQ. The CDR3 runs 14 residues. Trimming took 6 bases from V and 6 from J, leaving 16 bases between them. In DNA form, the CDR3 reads TGCGCCAGCACCCTCTTGACAGCTTTCAATGAGCAGTTCTTC. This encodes CASTLLTAFNEQFF.

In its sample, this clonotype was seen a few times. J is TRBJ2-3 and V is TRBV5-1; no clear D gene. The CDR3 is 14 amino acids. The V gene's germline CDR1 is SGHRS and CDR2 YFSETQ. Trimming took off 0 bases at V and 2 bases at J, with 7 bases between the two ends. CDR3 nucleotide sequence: TGCGCCAGCAGCTTGGGGTTTCCCACAGATACGCAGTATTTT. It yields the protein CASSLGFPTDTQYF.

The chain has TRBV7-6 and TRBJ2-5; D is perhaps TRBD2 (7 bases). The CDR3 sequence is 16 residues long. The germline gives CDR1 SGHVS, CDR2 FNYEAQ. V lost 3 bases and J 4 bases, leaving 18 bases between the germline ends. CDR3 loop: CASSLTPPGEGETQYF. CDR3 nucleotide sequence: TGTGCCAGCAGCTTGACTCCTCCAGGGGAGGGAGAGACCCAGTACTTC. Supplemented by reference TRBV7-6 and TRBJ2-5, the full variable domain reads GAGVSQSPRYKVTKRGQDVALRCDPISGHVSLYWYRQALGQGPEFLTYFNYEAQQDKSGLPNDRFSAERPEGSISTLTIQRTEQRDSAMYRCASSLTPPGEGETQYFGPGTRLLVL.

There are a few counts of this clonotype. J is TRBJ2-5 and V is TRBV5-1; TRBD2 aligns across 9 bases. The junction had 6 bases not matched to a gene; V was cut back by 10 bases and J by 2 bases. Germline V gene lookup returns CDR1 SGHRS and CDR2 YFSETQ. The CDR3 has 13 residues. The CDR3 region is CAGSTSGQETQYF. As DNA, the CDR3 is TGCGCCGGTTCTACTAGCGGGCAAGAGACCCAGTACTTC.

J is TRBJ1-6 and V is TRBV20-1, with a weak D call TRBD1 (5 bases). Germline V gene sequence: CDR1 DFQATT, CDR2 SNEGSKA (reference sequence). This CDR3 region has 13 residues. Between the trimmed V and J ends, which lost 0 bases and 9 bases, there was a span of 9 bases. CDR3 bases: TGCAGTGCTAGAGATGGGGGAAGTTCACCCCTCCACTTT. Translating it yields CSARDGGSSPLHF.

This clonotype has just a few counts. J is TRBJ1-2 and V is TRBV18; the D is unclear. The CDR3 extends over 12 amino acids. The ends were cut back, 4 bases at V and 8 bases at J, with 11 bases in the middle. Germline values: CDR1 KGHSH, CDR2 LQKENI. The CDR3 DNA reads TGTGCCAGCTCACTCCTGACGGAGGGCTACACCTTC. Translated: CASSLLTEGYTF.